These 5 T cell receptor beta chains share one sample of origin, sequenced in a study of regulatory T cells in long-lasting Graves disease. The time point here: newly diagnosed GD, antithyroid drugs for less than 3 months. Extracted PBMC RNA gave rise to the TCR library. Building the TCR beta libraries relied on iRepertoire HTBI primers, and CDR3 regions underwent Arm-PCR. TCRdb re-derived calls from the multiplex PCR reads in MiXCR, one entry per CDR3 protein. The data contain over 500,000 distinct CDR3 sequences, 15% to 20% of them singletons. These data were likewise used in another study, on T cells in Graves' hyperthyroidism and ophthalmopathy.

The material was peripheral blood mononuclear cells (PBMCs), obtained at new diagnosis, from a patient treated with antithyroid drugs. These receptors came from a young man with Graves disease.

This chain uses TRBV28 with TRBJ2-2; 8 bases map to TRBD2. This CDR3 is 15 amino acids long. V gave up 6 bases and J gave up 1 base; unmatched junction bases: 4. From germline, CDR1 is MDHEN and CDR2 SYDVKM. For the CDR3, the DNA is TGTGCCAGCAGCAAACTAGCGGAGAACACCGGGGAGCTGTTTTTT. It is translated as CASSKLAENTGELFF.

The J gene is TRBJ2-7, the V gene TRBV19; D not certain. Deletions cut 3 bases from V and 6 bases from J, with 12 bases between. Germline CDR1 LNHDA, CDR2 SQIVND (reference sequence). The CDR3 is 13 amino acids. The CDR3 reads CASSMTGSFEQYF. The CDR3 region has the DNA TGTGCCAGTAGTATGACTGGGTCTTTCGAGCAGTACTTC.

This clonotype was observed a few times. The CDR3 sequence is CASSLIGGDTGELFF. The CDR3 DNA sequence: TGTGCCAGCAGTCTAATAGGGGGGGACACCGGGGAGCTGTTTTTT. The V gene is TRBV11-2, the J gene TRBJ2-2; possibly TRBD2 for D (7 bases). Trimming pared 6 bases from V and 3 bases from J, leaving 14 bases between. This CDR3 comprises 15 residues. From germline, CDR1 is SGHAT and CDR2 FQNNGV.

The chain joins TRBV6-1 to TRBJ1-5, with 8 nucleotides matching TRBD1. The CDR3 runs to 17 residues. V lost 8 bases, J lost 0 bases, and 12 bases stayed unmatched. Germline CDR1 is MNHNS and CDR2 is SASEGT. Written as DNA, the CDR3 is TGTGCCAGCTCCCGGGACAGGAGCTTTAATAGCAATCAGCCCCAGCATTTT. It encodes CASSRDRSFNSNQPQHF.

On this clonotype itself: A much larger clone lies one base from this, so it may be a read error. Since the CDR3 does not end with the conserved phenylalanine or tryptophan, this likely comes from a read error. The V and J genes are TRBV27 and TRBJ2-5, with D perhaps matching TRBD2 (5 bases). The J call is in doubt because the DNA end fits TRBJ2-1 better. This CDR3 has 14 residues. Germline CDR1 reads MNHEY; CDR2 reads SMNVEV (reference sequence). CDR3: CASSLSASHNEQFS. The CDR3 DNA reads TGTGCCAGCAGTTTATCGGCTAGCCACAATGAGCAGTTCTCC.